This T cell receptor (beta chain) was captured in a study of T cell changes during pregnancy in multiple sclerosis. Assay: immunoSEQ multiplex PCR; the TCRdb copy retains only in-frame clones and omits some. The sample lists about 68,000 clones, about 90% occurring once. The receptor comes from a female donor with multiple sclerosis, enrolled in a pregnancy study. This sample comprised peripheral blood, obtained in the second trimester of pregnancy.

This CDR3 is CASSPTPQGDEQYF. DNA for the CDR3: TGTGCCAGCAGTCCCACCCCACAGGGGGACGAGCAGTACTTC. J is TRBJ2-7 and V is TRBV27; 8 nucleotides line up with TRBD1. The CDR3 is 14 amino acids. V was pared by 5 bases and J by 5 bases, with 8 bases of the junction left unmatched. CDR1 MNHEY and CDR2 SMNVEV come from the germline V gene (reference sequence).